The next 21 T cell receptor beta chains were all read from a single sample in a study of blood T cell repertoires in COVID-19. Measured with immunoSEQ multiplex PCR; TCRdb has only the in-frame clones, and not every one. The sample lists some 100,000 clones; 91% were seen once. Sequenced sample: peripheral blood. The origin of the receptors is a human donor with active COVID-19. The donor label of this sample is uncertain.

The rearrangement links TRBV6-5 to TRBJ1-6; 9 positions agree with TRBD1. Trimming took 2 bases from V and 9 from J; bases not matched to a gene: 2. The germline V gene has CDR1 MNHEY and CDR2 SVGAGI. This CDR3 region has 14 residues. The CDR3 spells CASSYGQGISPLHF. CDR3 DNA sequence: TGTGCCAGCAGTTACGGACAGGGGATTTCACCCCTCCACTTT.

V usage is TRBV3-1 (or the pseudogene TRBV3-2) and J usage is TRBJ1-6; D is possibly TRBD1 (6 bases). Germline lookup yields CDR1 LGHDT and CDR2 YNNKEL (reference sequence). The CDR3 is made up of 17 amino acids. Trimming removed 0 bases at V and 7 bases at J, with 16 bases between. CDR3 DNA: TGTGCCAGCAGCCAAGATGCAAGCGGACAGAGAAATTCACCCCTCCACTTT. As protein: CASSQDASGQRNSPLHF.

V gene TRBV7-2 combines with J gene TRBJ2-1; 8 bases line up with TRBD2. J lost 6 bases, V lost 6 bases, and 13 bases had no gene match. CDR1 and CDR2 (germline): SGHTA, FQGNSA. The CDR3 spans 16 residues. This CDR3 is CASSGSAGGWGNEQFF. The CDR3 DNA follows: TGTGCCAGCAGTGGCAGCGCGGGGGGATGGGGCAATGAGCAGTTCTTC.

This clone was counted a single time. This chain connects TRBV5-8 to TRBJ1-1; TRBD1 might be the D (5 bases). This CDR3 region has 12 residues. Germline-derived CDR1 and CDR2 are SGHTS and YDEGEE. Deletions cut 2 bases from V and 7 bases from J, with 9 bases between. CDR3 sequence reads: CASSFRQREAFF. CDR3 DNA: TGTGCCAGCAGCTTTCGACAGCGTGAAGCTTTCTTT.

This clone was observed a handful of times. The chain has TRBV6-6 and TRBJ1-4; D is unresolved. CDR1 is MNHNY and CDR2 is SVGAGI in the germline V gene (reference sequence). The CDR3 runs to 14 residues. Between the trimmed V and J ends, which lost 0 bases and 8 bases, there was a span of 10 bases. The CDR3 is CASSYSEGGEKLFF. DNA of the CDR3: TGTGCCAGCAGTTACTCGGAGGGAGGGGAAAAACTGTTTTTT.

The chain links TRBV7-2 to TRBJ2-1; a possible D gene is TRBD2 (6 bases). Trimming stripped 0 bases from V and 5 bases from J, with 8 bases between. Looked up from germline, CDR1 is SGHTA and CDR2 is FQGNSA. The CDR3 sequence is 14 residues long. The CDR3 DNA is TGTGCCAGCAGCTTAGCGCGACTAGACAATGAGCAGTTCTTC. It specifies CASSLARLDNEQFF.

The chain joins TRBV19 to TRBJ1-3; no reliable D call. V gave up 7 bases and J gave up 0 bases, with 10 bases separating them. CDR3 length: 14 amino acids. Germline loops: CDR1 LNHDA, CDR2 SQIVND (reference sequence). Here the CDR3 DNA reads TGTGCCAGTACCGAAGACACCTCTGGAAACACCATATATTTT. Residues: CASTEDTSGNTIYF.

The gene calls are TRBV29-1 and TRBJ2-3; 10 nucleotides line up with TRBD2. Germline-derived CDR1 and CDR2 are SQVTM and ANQGSEA. The CDR3 consists of 13 residues. The V gene end was trimmed by 6 bases and the J gene end by 3 bases; junction bases not matched to a gene: 3. As DNA, the CDR3 is TGCAGCGTCGGACTAGCGGCGACAGATACGCAGTATTTT. It is translated as CSVGLAATDTQYF.

The rearrangement uses TRBV5-1 and TRBJ2-5, with 13 bases lining up with TRBD2. With V trimmed by 5 bases and J by 3 bases, 7 bases remained unmatched. Per germline, CDR1 SGHRS and CDR2 YFSETQ. The CDR3 loop spans 16 amino acids. CDR3 nucleotide sequence: TGCGCCAGCAGTCAACTAGCGGGGGGGCCGGAAGAGACCCAGTACTTC. Protein: CASSQLAGGPEETQYF. Full variable domain (missing parts from reference TRBV5-1 and TRBJ2-5): KAGVTQTPRYLIKTRGQQVTLSCSPISGHRSVSWYQQTPGQGLQFLFEYFSETQRNKGNFPGRFSGRQFSNSRSEMNVSTLELGDSALYLCASSQLAGGPEETQYFGPGTRLLVL.

CDR3 sequence: CASSQDRAVLEKLFF. The CDR3 DNA is TGCGCCAGCAGCCAAGACAGGGCAGTACTTGAAAAACTGTTTTTT. The rearrangement joins TRBV4-3 to TRBJ1-4; possible D gene TRBD1, 5 bases. Trimming left V 0 bases short and J 7 bases short, with 12 bases between. This CDR3 is 15 amino acids long. Germline CDR1 is LGHNA and CDR2 is YSLEER.

The V call is TRBV7-9, the J call TRBJ1-4, with D tentatively TRBD1 (5 bases). This CDR3 is built from 14 residues. Germline V lookup: CDR1 SEHNR, CDR2 FQNEAQ (reference sequence). Trimming pared 0 bases from V and 7 bases from J, leaving 9 bases between. CDR3 region: CASSLAGQGEKLFF. Here the CDR3 DNA reads TGTGCCAGCAGCTTAGCGGGGCAGGGTGAAAAACTGTTTTTT.

The rearrangement links TRBV5-1 to TRBJ1-1; D is perhaps TRBD1 (5 bases). Germline V CDR1 and CDR2: SGHRS, YFSETQ. This CDR3 comprises 15 residues. With 0 bases removed from V and 5 bases from J, the gap between germline ends came to 14 bases. CDR3 loop: CASSLGPGLETEAFF. The CDR3 DNA follows: TGCGCCAGCAGCTTGGGTCCGGGACTTGAGACTGAAGCTTTCTTT. The complete variable domain, with remaining parts taken from reference TRBV5-1 and TRBJ1-1, reads KAGVTQTPRYLIKTRGQQVTLSCSPISGHRSVSWYQQTPGQGLQFLFEYFSETQRNKGNFPGRFSGRQFSNSRSEMNVSTLELGDSALYLCASSLGPGLETEAFFGQGTRLTVV.

The rearrangement joins TRBV7-9 to TRBJ2-5; 8 bases fit TRBD1. CDR3 size: 15 residues. Germline assignment: CDR1 SEHNR and CDR2 FQNEAQ (reference sequence). V shed 5 bases and J 5 bases; nucleotides not matched to a gene: 10. CDR3 protein: CASSAGQGGGETQYF. The DNA of the CDR3 is TGTGCCAGCAGCGCAGGACAGGGAGGAGGGGAGACCCAGTACTTC.

The chain recombines TRBV6-6 with TRBJ1-3; 8 bases are shared with TRBD1. V lost 6 bases and J lost 0; bases outside the gene matches: 7. The CDR3 totals 16 residues. CDR1 and CDR2 (germline): MNHNY, SVGAGI (reference sequence). CDR3 nucleotide sequence: TGTGCCAGCAGGTCCGGACAGGGTAGCTCTGGAAACACCATATATTTT. Its protein product is CASRSGQGSSGNTIYF.

CDR3 nucleotide sequence: TGCGCCAGCAGCCAAGAAGCAGGGCCCAATCAGCCCCAGCATTTT. Protein sequence: CASSQEAGPNQPQHF. The chain recombines TRBV4-3 with TRBJ1-5; a possible D gene is TRBD1 (5 bases). Trimming took 0 bases from V and 3 from J, leaving 9 bases between them. This CDR3 has 15 amino acids. CDR1 is LGHNA, CDR2 YSLEER, per germline.

This chain uses TRBV2 with TRBJ2-7; D is perhaps TRBD1 (5 bases). The V end lost 1 base, the J end lost 6 bases, and 10 bases lay between the germline ends. There are 13 residues in the CDR3. Germline CDR1 and CDR2: SNHLY and FYNNEI. CDR3 loop: CASSEEGMGEQYF. Written as DNA, the CDR3 is TGTGCCAGCAGTGAAGAGGGGATGGGCGAGCAGTACTTC.

The CDR3 loop reads CASSRDRRQDGYTF. The DNA for the CDR3 is TGCGCCAGCAGCCGGGACAGGCGACAAGATGGCTACACCTTC. This chain links TRBV4-3 with TRBJ1-2; 8 bases fit TRBD1. The CDR3 runs 14 residues. The V gene's germline CDR1 is LGHNA and CDR2 YSLEER. V lost 4 bases and J lost 6; bases outside the gene matches: 7.

The V call is TRBV5-6, the J call TRBJ2-7; D possibly corresponds to TRBD1 (6 bases). Trimming stripped 0 bases from V and 0 bases from J, with 10 bases between. The CDR3 spans 15 residues. Germline CDR1 reads SGHDT; CDR2 reads YYEEEE. DNA for the CDR3: TGTGCCAGCAGCTTGGGCCAGGGACACTCCTACGAGCAGTACTTC. As protein: CASSLGQGHSYEQYF.

The CDR3 loop is CATSDGGQLLNSYEQYF. For the CDR3, the DNA is TGTGCCACCAGTGATGGAGGACAGCTACTGAACTCCTACGAGCAGTACTTC. The V and J genes are TRBV24-1 and TRBJ2-7; the D gene is possibly TRBD1 (6 bases). This CDR3 has 17 residues. Trimming left V 3 bases short and J 0 bases short, with 17 bases between. The germline V gene has CDR1 KGHDR and CDR2 SFDVKD.

Worth noting for this clone: This same CDR3 is encoded by further DNA sequences in the sample. This rearrangement joins TRBV6-5 to TRBJ1-3; 9 bases are a match to TRBD1. Germline loops: CDR1 MNHEY, CDR2 SVGAGI. The CDR3 consists of 13 residues. After removal of 8 bases from V and 4 bases from J, the junction contained 3 bases not matched to a gene. CDR3 sequence: CASRDRVGNTIYF. For the CDR3, the DNA is TGTGCCAGCCGGGACAGGGTGGGAAACACCATATATTTT.

This clone was detected once. V usage is TRBV19 and J usage is TRBJ1-1, with no clear D. The CDR3 contains 14 residues. The V gene's germline CDR1 is LNHDA and CDR2 SQIVND (reference sequence). Deletions cut 2 bases from V and 1 base from J, with 8 bases between. CDR3 DNA: TGTGCCAGTAGTATATCCCCGAGGAACACTGAAGCTTTCTTT. Its protein product is CASSISPRNTEAFF.